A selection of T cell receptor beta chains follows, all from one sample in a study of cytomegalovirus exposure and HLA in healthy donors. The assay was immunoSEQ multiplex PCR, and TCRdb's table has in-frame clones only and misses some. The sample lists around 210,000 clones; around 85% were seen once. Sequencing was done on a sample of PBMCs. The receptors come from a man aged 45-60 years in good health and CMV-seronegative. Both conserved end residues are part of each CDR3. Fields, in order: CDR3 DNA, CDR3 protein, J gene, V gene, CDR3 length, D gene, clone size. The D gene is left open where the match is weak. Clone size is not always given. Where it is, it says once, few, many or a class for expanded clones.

cdr3_nt: TGCGCCAGCAGCTTCGGCGGAAACTCTGGAAACACCATATATTTT
cdr3_aa: CASSFGGNSGNTIYF
j_call: TRBJ1-3
v_call: TRBV5-1
cdr3_length: 15
d_call: NA
clone_size: once

cdr3_nt: TGTGCCAGCAGTTGGGCTAGGCGGGGCCAAGAGACCCAGTACTTC
cdr3_aa: CASSWARRGQETQYF
j_call: TRBJ2-5
v_call: TRBV28
cdr3_length: 15
d_call: NA
clone_size: NA

cdr3_nt: TGTGCCAGCAGTTCCCGCATGGGCCAGGCGGGGAGCTCCTATAATTCACCCCTCCACTTT
cdr3_aa: CASSSRMGQAGSSYNSPLHF
j_call: TRBJ1-6
v_call: TRBV27
cdr3_length: 20
d_call: NA
clone_size: NA

cdr3_nt: TGTGCCAGCAGGCCGCAAAGGGCGGGCGAGCAGTACTTC
cdr3_aa: CASRPQRAGEQYF
j_call: TRBJ2-7
v_call: TRBV28
cdr3_length: 13
d_call: NA
clone_size: medium-sized

cdr3_nt: TGTGCCAGCAGAAGGACAGGGGATTCCTACGAGCAGTACTTC
cdr3_aa: CASRRTGDSYEQYF
j_call: TRBJ2-7
v_call: TRBV11-1
cdr3_length: 14
d_call: TRBD1
clone_size: NA

cdr3_nt: TGTGCCAGCAGCGTAGGGGGCACAACTAATGAAAAACTGTTTTTT
cdr3_aa: CASSVGGTTNEKLFF
j_call: TRBJ1-4
v_call: TRBV9
cdr3_length: 15
d_call: NA
clone_size: NA

cdr3_nt: TGTGCCAGCTCATCCAGGACAGGGAGCGACGAGCAGTACTTC
cdr3_aa: CASSSRTGSDEQYF
j_call: TRBJ2-7
v_call: TRBV18
cdr3_length: 14
d_call: TRBD1
clone_size: NA

cdr3_nt: TGTGCCAGCAGTCCCGAACACGACTCCTACGAGCAGTACTTC
cdr3_aa: CASSPEHDSYEQYF
j_call: TRBJ2-7
v_call: TRBV7-3
cdr3_length: 14
d_call: NA
clone_size: once

cdr3_nt: TGTGCCAGCAGCCCGCGGGACGCAAAAAAAGGGGAAAAACTGTTTTTT
cdr3_aa: CASSPRDAKKGEKLFF
j_call: TRBJ1-4
v_call: TRBV11-2
cdr3_length: 16
d_call: NA
clone_size: few

cdr3_nt: TGTGCCAGCAGCTCGACAGGGGGCTCGAACACCGGGGAGCTGTTTTTT
cdr3_aa: CASSSTGGSNTGELFF
j_call: TRBJ2-2
v_call: TRBV13
cdr3_length: 16
d_call: TRBD1
clone_size: NA

cdr3_nt: TGTGCCAGCAGTTTAGTAACTAGCGGGGGCTATAATGAGCAGTTCTTC
cdr3_aa: CASSLVTSGGYNEQFF
j_call: TRBJ2-1
v_call: TRBV27
cdr3_length: 16
d_call: TRBD2
clone_size: NA

cdr3_nt: TGTGCCAGCTCCCGGACAGTTACCTACGAGCAGTACTTC
cdr3_aa: CASSRTVTYEQYF
j_call: TRBJ2-7
v_call: TRBV27
cdr3_length: 13
d_call: NA
clone_size: few

cdr3_nt: TGTGCCAGCAGCTTGGACAGCCGGGGCACCGGGGAGCTGTTTTTT
cdr3_aa: CASSLDSRGTGELFF
j_call: TRBJ2-2
v_call: TRBV5-4
cdr3_length: 15
d_call: NA
clone_size: NA

cdr3_nt: TGTGCCAGCAGTTTGACAGGGGGGTCCTACAATGAGCAGTTCTTC
cdr3_aa: CASSLTGGSYNEQFF
j_call: TRBJ2-1
v_call: TRBV28
cdr3_length: 15
d_call: TRBD1
clone_size: NA

cdr3_nt: TGTGCCAGTGGGACTAGCGGGATCGAGCAGTACTTC
cdr3_aa: CASGTSGIEQYF
j_call: TRBJ2-7
v_call: TRBV19
cdr3_length: 12
d_call: TRBD2
clone_size: NA

cdr3_nt: TGTGCCAGCAGTTCCCTTGCGGACAGGGGGAGTAACGGGGAGCTGTTTTTT
cdr3_aa: CASSSLADRGSNGELFF
j_call: TRBJ2-2
v_call: TRBV28
cdr3_length: 17
d_call: TRBD1
clone_size: NA

cdr3_nt: TGTGCCAGTAGTATACGAAGGGGTTACAATGAGCAGTTCTTC
cdr3_aa: CASSIRRGYNEQFF
j_call: TRBJ2-1
v_call: TRBV19
cdr3_length: 14
d_call: NA
clone_size: NA

cdr3_nt: TGTGCCAGCAGTATCCAGGGGAATGAGCAGTTCTTC
cdr3_aa: CASSIQGNEQFF
j_call: TRBJ2-1
v_call: TRBV2
cdr3_length: 12
d_call: NA
clone_size: NA

cdr3_nt: TGTGCCAGCTCATTTAGCGGCGACAGCACAGATACGCAGTATTTT
cdr3_aa: CASSFSGDSTDTQYF
j_call: TRBJ2-3
v_call: TRBV18
cdr3_length: 15
d_call: NA
clone_size: NA

cdr3_nt: TGTGCCAGCAAATCCGGGACTAGAACAGATACGCAGTATTTT
cdr3_aa: CASKSGTRTDTQYF
j_call: TRBJ2-3
v_call: TRBV6-5
cdr3_length: 14
d_call: TRBD2
clone_size: NA

cdr3_nt: TGTTCCAGCAGCGATTCTCAGGGGAATCAGCCCCAGCATTTT
cdr3_aa: CSSSDSQGNQPQHF
j_call: TRBJ1-5
v_call: TRBV7-9
cdr3_length: 14
d_call: NA
clone_size: NA

cdr3_nt: TGCGCCAGCAGCCTAGGACAGGGGGCCTACAATGAGCAGTTCTTC
cdr3_aa: CASSLGQGAYNEQFF
j_call: TRBJ2-1
v_call: TRBV5-1
cdr3_length: 15
d_call: TRBD1
clone_size: NA

cdr3_nt: TGTGCCAGCAGCTTAGCCCCTAGCACAGATGCGCAGTATTTT
cdr3_aa: CASSLAPSTDAQYF
j_call: TRBJ2-3
v_call: TRBV7-8
cdr3_length: 14
d_call: NA
clone_size: NA

cdr3_nt: TGTGCCAGCAGCTGGGACAGGGGGGATGAGCAGTTCTTC
cdr3_aa: CASSWDRGDEQFF
j_call: TRBJ2-1
v_call: TRBV5-4
cdr3_length: 13
d_call: TRBD1
clone_size: NA

cdr3_nt: TGTGCCAGCAGCGTAGGAGCACTCTATGGCTACACCTTC
cdr3_aa: CASSVGALYGYTF
j_call: TRBJ1-2
v_call: TRBV9
cdr3_length: 13
d_call: NA
clone_size: once

cdr3_nt: TGCGCCAGCAGCTTGGTTGGCGGGAGTAACAATGAGCAGTTCTTC
cdr3_aa: CASSLVGGSNNEQFF
j_call: TRBJ2-1
v_call: TRBV5-1
cdr3_length: 15
d_call: TRBD2
clone_size: NA

cdr3_nt: TGTGCCAGCAGCTTAGTCTCTTCTGAAGCTTTCTTT
cdr3_aa: CASSLVSSEAFF
j_call: TRBJ1-1
v_call: TRBV7-8
cdr3_length: 12
d_call: NA
clone_size: NA

cdr3_nt: TGTGCCAGCAGTTTATCGGGGACACCATACAATGAGCAGTTCTTC
cdr3_aa: CASSLSGTPYNEQFF
j_call: TRBJ2-1
v_call: TRBV27
cdr3_length: 15
d_call: NA
clone_size: NA

cdr3_nt: TGTGCCAGCAGTTACTCTCCTAGCGGATCCTACGAGCAGTACTTC
cdr3_aa: CASSYSPSGSYEQYF
j_call: TRBJ2-7
v_call: TRBV6-5
cdr3_length: 15
d_call: TRBD2
clone_size: few

cdr3_nt: TGTGCCAGCAGCTTAAGTAGCGGGAGGGAGCAGTTCTTC
cdr3_aa: CASSLSSGREQFF
j_call: TRBJ2-1
v_call: TRBV13
cdr3_length: 13
d_call: TRBD2
clone_size: once

cdr3_nt: TGTGCCAGCTCACCGGTTGCGGGAGGTGGGTATGAGCAGTTCTTC
cdr3_aa: CASSPVAGGGYEQFF
j_call: TRBJ2-1
v_call: TRBV18
cdr3_length: 15
d_call: TRBD2
clone_size: NA

cdr3_nt: TGTGCCAGCAGTGAAAAGGGGATGAACACTGAAGCTTTCTTT
cdr3_aa: CASSEKGMNTEAFF
j_call: TRBJ1-1
v_call: TRBV6-1
cdr3_length: 14
d_call: NA
clone_size: NA

cdr3_nt: TGTGCCAGCAGTGCGGAGATTATTAATTCACCCCTCCACTTT
cdr3_aa: CASSAEIINSPLHF
j_call: TRBJ1-6
v_call: TRBV2
cdr3_length: 14
d_call: NA
clone_size: NA

cdr3_nt: TGTGCCAGCAGCGAGCTAGCGGGAGGGCCAGATACGCAGTATTTT
cdr3_aa: CASSELAGGPDTQYF
j_call: TRBJ2-3
v_call: TRBV14
cdr3_length: 15
d_call: TRBD2
clone_size: NA

cdr3_nt: TGTGCCAGCAGCGTACAGGGCGGAAGCAATCAGCCCCAGCATTTT
cdr3_aa: CASSVQGGSNQPQHF
j_call: TRBJ1-5
v_call: TRBV9
cdr3_length: 15
d_call: NA
clone_size: NA

cdr3_nt: TGCAGCGTTGAAATTTTCCGGGAGGTGGGCAATGAGCAGTTCTTC
cdr3_aa: CSVEIFREVGNEQFF
j_call: TRBJ2-1
v_call: TRBV29-1
cdr3_length: 15
d_call: TRBD2
clone_size: NA

cdr3_nt: TGTGCCAGCAGTCCCCTGGGGAGCGGGAGAGACAATGAGCAGTTCTTC
cdr3_aa: CASSPLGSGRDNEQFF
j_call: TRBJ2-1
v_call: TRBV28
cdr3_length: 16
d_call: TRBD2
clone_size: NA

cdr3_nt: TGTGCCAGCAGTACAATCCAGGGAACTGGCTACACCTTC
cdr3_aa: CASSTIQGTGYTF
j_call: TRBJ1-2
v_call: TRBV6-5
cdr3_length: 13
d_call: NA
clone_size: NA

cdr3_nt: TGTGCCAGCAGCACAGGGGTCCTAGCCAAAAACATTCAGTACTTC
cdr3_aa: CASSTGVLAKNIQYF
j_call: TRBJ2-4
v_call: TRBV7-9
cdr3_length: 15
d_call: TRBD1
clone_size: once

cdr3_nt: TGTGCCAGTAGTGTGGCGGGAGGCTACAATGAGCAGTTCTTC
cdr3_aa: CASSVAGGYNEQFF
j_call: TRBJ2-1
v_call: TRBV19
cdr3_length: 14
d_call: TRBD2
clone_size: NA

cdr3_nt: TGTGCCATCAGTGAGTCGATGGACAGCTATGGCTACACCTTC
cdr3_aa: CAISESMDSYGYTF
j_call: TRBJ1-2
v_call: TRBV10-3
cdr3_length: 14
d_call: NA
clone_size: few